Presented here are 11 T cell receptor beta chains from one specimen sequenced in a study of OX40 agonist ivuxolimab in advanced cancers. TCRdb keeps only in-frame clones here, not all; method: immunoSEQ multiplex PCR. The sample has 70,000 to 95,000 clones; roughly 85% are singletons. The specimen was CD4+ or CD8+ T cells sorted from blood, collected in a trial of the OX40 agonist ivuxolimab. These receptors were obtained from an adult with an advanced solid tumor such as melanoma, head and neck, liver or kidney cancer.

V usage is TRBV7-2 and J usage is TRBJ2-1, with D perhaps TRBD2 (6 bases). The CDR3 length is 16 residues. Germline values: CDR1 SGHTA, CDR2 FQGNSA. Between the trimmed V and J ends, which lost 3 bases and 13 bases, there was a span of 25 bases. In nucleotides, the CDR3 is TGTGCCAGCAGCTTGGGGGTTAGCGGCTCCCAAATGAAACAGTTCTTC. As protein: CASSLGVSGSQMKQFF.

This clone was observed a single time. V and J are TRBV6-5 and TRBJ2-7; 10 bases match TRBD1. Germline V gene data show CDR1 as MNHEY and CDR2 as SVGAGI. The CDR3 sequence is 13 residues long. Losses at the gene ends were 8 bases for V and 4 bases for J; bases not matched to a gene: 5. The CDR3 is CASAQDRGYEQYF. The DNA of the CDR3 is TGTGCCAGCGCGCAGGACAGGGGGTACGAGCAGTACTTC.

This clone was observed a handful of times. The chain has TRBV6-1 and TRBJ1-1, with 7 bases lining up with TRBD1. The CDR3 extends over 15 amino acids. The V gene's germline CDR1 is MNHNS and CDR2 SASEGT. The V and J ends lost 4 bases and 6 bases, in that order; junction bases with no gene match: 11. This CDR3 is CASSGGEQGKAEAFF. The CDR3 bases are TGTGCCAGCAGTGGTGGGGAACAGGGGAAGGCTGAAGCTTTCTTT.

This sequence joins TRBV5-4 and TRBJ2-1; D may be TRBD2 (6 bases). The CDR3 consists of 11 residues. Trimming cost V 4 bases and J 9 bases, with 8 bases left between them. Germline loops: CDR1 SGHNT, CDR2 YYREEE (reference sequence). The CDR3 region has the DNA TGTGCCAGCAGCGGGGGGACTGAGCAGTTCTTC. This gives the protein CASSGGTEQFF.

The gene calls are TRBV28 and TRBJ1-1; D is uncertain. This CDR3 is 15 amino acids long. V gave up 3 bases and J gave up 7 bases, with 18 bases separating them. Looked up from germline, CDR1 is MDHEN and CDR2 is SYDVKM. The DNA for the CDR3 is TGTGCCAGCAGTTTTAGTATGGTCGGGTATCTTGAAGCTTTCTTT. This gives the protein CASSFSMVGYLEAFF.

J is TRBJ1-3 and V is TRBV19; D unresolved. The CDR3 covers 10 residues. Germline assignment: CDR1 LNHDA and CDR2 SQIVND (reference sequence). Trimming pared 7 bases from V and 11 bases from J, leaving 9 bases between. In nucleotides, the CDR3 is TGTGCCAGTATGGCGGCCCCCATATATTTT. Residues: CASMAAPIYF.

V and J are TRBV11-2 and TRBJ1-2, with D maybe TRBD1 (6 bases). Deletions cut 2 bases from V and 10 bases from J, with 11 bases between. Germline CDR1 reads SGHAT; CDR2 reads FQNNGV. The CDR3 extends over 12 amino acids. The CDR3 region has the DNA TGTGCCAGCAGCTTAAACAGGGTGGACTACACCTTC. It specifies CASSLNRVDYTF. The variable domain in full, completed from reference TRBV11-2 and TRBJ1-2, reads EAGVAQSPRYKIIEKRQSVAFWCNPISGHATLYWYQQILGQGPKLLIQFQNNGVVDDSQLPKDRFSAERLKGVDSTLKIQPAKLEDSAVYLCASSLNRVDYTFGSGTRLTVV.

The rearrangement uses TRBV5-6 and TRBJ2-7, with TRBD1 matching 11 bases. V dropped 4 bases and J dropped 1; count of bases not matched to a gene: 7. Germline V lookup: CDR1 SGHDT, CDR2 YYEEEE. The CDR3 contains 16 residues. Written as DNA, the CDR3 is TGTGCCAGCAGCAAGGACAGGGGGCTTCATTCCTACGAGCAGTACTTC. It is translated as CASSKDRGLHSYEQYF.

The chain is built from TRBV19 and TRBJ1-3; D is undetermined. The CDR3 covers 13 residues. Germline values: CDR1 LNHDA, CDR2 SQIVND (reference sequence). Trimming shortened V by 7 bases and J by 2 bases, and 9 bases separated the two germline ends. Written as DNA, the CDR3 is TGTGCCAGTACCTCCAAGACTGGAAACACCATATATTTT. Its translation is CASTSKTGNTIYF.

The chain's CDR3 is CASSQPTGVLDIQYF. DNA for the CDR3: TGTGCCAGCAGCCAACCGACAGGGGTCCTTGACATTCAGTACTTC. The J gene is TRBJ2-4, the V gene TRBV4-2; 8 bases agree with TRBD1. Germline lookup yields CDR1 LGHNA and CDR2 YNFKEQ. The CDR3 has 15 residues. J lost 8 bases, V lost 2 bases, and 8 bases had no gene match.

The CDR3 here is CASSADIAYNEQFF. In nucleotides, the CDR3 is TGTGCCAGCAGCGCGGACATAGCCTACAATGAGCAGTTCTTC. The chain uses TRBV7-2 and TRBJ2-1, with D perhaps matching TRBD1 (5 bases). V lost 5 bases, J lost 2 bases, and 10 bases lay in between. The germline gives CDR1 SGHTA, CDR2 FQGNSA. The CDR3 length is 14 residues.